A selection of T cell receptor beta chains follows, all from one sample in a study of T cells in Graves' hyperthyroidism and ophthalmopathy. TCRdb fed the multiplex PCR reads into MiXCR, producing one record per CDR3 protein. The sample holds under 800,000 distinct CDR3 sequences, approximately 14% seen once. The specimen sequenced was blood. The receptor source for this set is a woman between 18 and 29 years old with Graves' hyperthyroidism. The CDR3 runs from the conserved cysteine through the conserved F or W. D genes are given only for firm matches. Only some rows state a clone size, as once, few, many or a class for expanded clones.

j_call d_call clone_size v_call cdr3_aa cdr3_nt
TRBJ2-2 . many TRBV28 CASSLSVQGWAGELFF TGTGCCAGCAGTTTATCTGTTCAGGGATGGGCCGGGGAGCTGTTTTTT
TRBJ1-1 . many TRBV2 CASSWDQNTEAFF TGTGCCAGCAGTTGGGACCAGAACACTGAAGCTTTCTTT
TRBJ2-3 . once TRBV28 CASTQGVAASTDTQYF TGTGCCAGCACCCAGGGGGTAGCGGCTAGCACAGATACGCAGTATTTT
TRBJ1-5 . few TRBV28 CASRWTNQPQHF TGTGCCAGCAGGTGGACGAATCAGCCCCAGCATTTT
TRBJ2-1 TRBD2 many TRBV6-1 CASRATSGRAIWDEQFF TGTGCCAGCAGAGCGACTAGCGGGAGGGCGATTTGGGATGAGCAGTTCTTC
TRBJ2-4 TRBD2 . TRBV19 CASQAGGPGYGGYKNIQYF TGTGCCAGTCAGGCGGGAGGGCCGGGATACGGTGGATACAAAAACATTCAGTACTTC
TRBJ2-1 TRBD1 . TRBV29-1 CSGDRGFNEQFF TGCAGCGGGGACAGGGGTTTCAATGAGCAGTTCTTC
TRBJ2-3 . . TRBV29-1 CSVYRPLTDTQYF TGCAGCGTTTACAGGCCCCTCACAGATACGCAGTATTTT
TRBJ1-1 . few TRBV13 CASRSQEKNTEAFF TGTGCCAGCAGATCACAGGAAAAGAACACTGAAGCTTTCTTT
TRBJ2-3 TRBD2 many TRBV7-2 CASSFPLAGGDTQYF TGTGCCAGCAGCTTTCCTTTAGCGGGAGGTGATACGCAGTATTTT
TRBJ2-3 TRBD1 . TRBV20-1 CRTERGPPSTDTQYF TGCAGGACAGAAAGGGGGCCCCCTAGCACAGATACGCAGTATTTT
TRBJ2-7 . many TRBV30 CAWSAPGPYEQYF TGTGCCTGGAGTGCCCCGGGTCCCTACGAGCAGTACTTC
TRBJ2-2 . . TRBV6-2/TRBV6-3 CATRPPPRSRTGELFF TGTGCCACCCGTCCCCCACCCAGGAGCCGCACCGGGGAGCTGTTTTTT
TRBJ2-7 . few TRBV20-1 CSARRGSMGDSFYEQYF TGCAGTGCTAGACGGGGGTCGATGGGAGACTCCTTCTACGAGCAGTACTTC
TRBJ2-1 TRBD2 many TRBV7-9 CASQSGRGTYNEQFF TGTGCCAGCCAAAGCGGGCGGGGGACCTACAATGAGCAGTTCTTC
TRBJ1-1 . many TRBV20-1 CSAAQGPMNTEAFF TGCAGTGCTGCACAGGGCCCCATGAACACTGAAGCTTTCTTT
TRBJ2-2 TRBD2 few TRBV9 CASSVGGSGRNGELFF TGTGCCAGCAGCGTAGGCGGTAGCGGGAGAAACGGGGAGCTGTTTTTT
TRBJ1-6 . few TRBV20-1 CSARGRGANSNSPLHF TGCAGTGCTAGAGGGCGGGGCGCTAACTCGAATTCACCCCTCCACTTT
TRBJ1-2 TRBD1 many TRBV18 CASSMAGTAYGYTF TGTGCCAGCTCAATGGCCGGGACAGCTTATGGCTACACCTTC
TRBJ1-1 . . TRBV7-3 CASSLKVHTEAFF TGTGCCAGCAGCTTAAAAGTCCACACTGAAGCTTTCTTT
TRBJ2-1 TRBD2 many TRBV30 CAWSVLAGVNNEQFF TGTGCCTGGAGTGTACTAGCGGGAGTGAACAATGAGCAGTTCTTC
TRBJ2-5 . many TRBV7-9 CASRFPAASGETQYF TGTGCCAGCAGGTTCCCCGCCGCTTCGGGAGAGACCCAGTACTTC
TRBJ2-7 . . TRBV28 CATPRRGPYEQYF TGTGCCACCCCCCGGCGGGGGCCCTACGAGCAGTACTTC
TRBJ2-7 TRBD1 many TRBV18 CASSSYGRTGNEQYF TGTGCCAGCTCGTCCTATGGAAGGACAGGCAACGAGCAGTACTTC
TRBJ2-6 . . TRBV12-3/TRBV12-4 CASSLSQATSSGANVLTF TGTGCCAGCAGTTTATCGCAGGCGACGAGCTCTGGGGCCAACGTCCTGACTTTC
TRBJ1-1 . few TRBV20-1 CSAYPGAGGLGAFF TGCAGTGCATATCCCGGGGCCGGAGGATTAGGTGCTTTCTTT
TRBJ1-1 TRBD1 few TRBV2 CASSETTGGSTEAFF TGTGCCAGCAGTGAAACTACAGGGGGCTCCACTGAAGCTTTCTTT
TRBJ2-1 . few TRBV7-8 CASSLEGVIAGGSYNEQFF TGTGCCAGCAGCTTAGAGGGGGTTATTGCCGGGGGGTCCTACAATGAGCAGTTCTTC
TRBJ2-3 . many TRBV11-2 CASSLYTTDRSHVQYF TGTGCCAGCAGCTTGTACACAACAGATAGGAGTCATGTGCAGTATTTT
TRBJ1-4 TRBD1 many TRBV13 CASLDRGEEKLFF TGTGCCAGCCTCGACAGGGGAGAGGAAAAACTGTTTTTT
TRBJ1-4 . many TRBV29-1 CSVEDKGRWGEKLFF TGCAGCGTTGAAGATAAAGGGCGGTGGGGTGAAAAACTGTTTTTT
TRBJ2-4 . many TRBV7-2 CASSDTGLGAKNIQYF TGTGCCAGCAGCGATACAGGGTTGGGAGCCAAAAACATTCAGTACTTC
TRBJ2-7 TRBD1 . TRBV20-1 CSARQAFTQGDYEQYF TGCAGTGCTAGACAAGCCTTTACACAGGGGGACTACGAGCAGTACTTC
TRBJ2-5 . many TRBV10-2 CASSVHAEETQYF TGCGCCAGCAGTGTACACGCGGAAGAGACCCAGTACTTC
TRBJ2-5 TRBD2 few TRBV11-2 CASSLGTSTLQETQYF TGTGCCAGCAGCTTGGGGACTAGCACCCTACAAGAGACCCAGTACTTC
TRBJ2-7 TRBD1 many TRBV20-1 CSAHPGQGIREQYF TGCAGTGCCCACCCGGGACAGGGAATCCGCGAGCAGTACTTC
TRBJ2-7 . many TRBV28 CASSSADNYEQYF TGTGCCAGCTCCTCTGCCGACAACTACGAGCAGTACTTC
TRBJ2-2 TRBD1 few TRBV13 CASSPSVQGLTGELFF TGTGCCAGCAGCCCATCAGTACAGGGGCTTACCGGGGAGCTGTTTTTT
TRBJ2-5 . once TRBV18 CASSPTLGRETQYF TGTGCCAGCTCACCGACGCTGGGGCGAGAGACCCAGTACTTC
TRBJ2-7 TRBD1 many TRBV5-8 CASSFGQGQIPYEQYF TGTGCCAGCAGCTTCGGACAGGGTCAAATTCCCTACGAGCAGTACTTC
TRBJ2-5 TRBD2 . TRBV12-3/TRBV12-4 CASSWTREGETQYF TGTGCCAGCAGTTGGACTAGGGAGGGAGAGACCCAGTACTTC
TRBJ2-5 . . TRBV4-1 CASSQEAGEETQYF TGCGCCAGCAGCCAAGAAGCAGGGGAAGAGACCCAGTACTTC
TRBJ1-2 . many TRBV11-3 CASSSRELYGYTF TGTGCCAGCAGCTCTCGGGAGTTATATGGCTACACCTTC
TRBJ1-1 TRBD1 few TRBV28 CASSQLQGSHTEAFF TGTGCCAGCAGCCAACTACAGGGGTCTCACACTGAAGCTTTCTTT